The 17 T cell receptor beta chains in this list originate from one sample, sequenced in a study of blood T cells in healthy people across ages. For the second PCR, which ran for about 6 to 11 cycles, a sample-barcoded 5' primer and a J-beta primer mix were used. TCRdb re-called the 5' RACE reads with MiXCR, one entry per CDR3 protein. The sample has roughly 1.4 million distinct CDR3 sequences; approximately 59% are singletons. Sequenced material: blood. The receptor source for this set is a man aged 18 to 30 in good health.

CDR3 loop: CASRKPGPGDDEQFF. The CDR3 region has the DNA TGTGCCAGCAGGAAACCGGGCCCAGGTGACGATGAGCAGTTCTTC. This sequence joins TRBV12-3 or TRBV12-4 and TRBJ2-1; D gene uncertain. The CDR3 has 15 residues. Trimming cost V 6 bases and J 8 bases, with 20 bases left between them.

This clonotype was picked up a small number of times. This chain connects TRBV5-1 to TRBJ2-1; 7 bases are shared with TRBD1. After removal of 0 bases from V and 6 bases from J, the junction contained 9 bases not matched to a gene. This CDR3 is 16 amino acids long. The germline V gene encodes CDR1 SGHRS and CDR2 YFSETQ. The CDR3 nucleotides read TGCGCCAGCAGCTTGGGGACAGGCCACCCCATCAATGAGCAGTTCTTC. It translates to CASSLGTGHPINEQFF.

The chain links TRBV7-2 to TRBJ2-3; 14 nucleotides align to TRBD2. The trim removed 5 bases at V and 14 bases at J, leaving 9 bases unmatched. This CDR3 spans 14 amino acids. Germline V gene lookup returns CDR1 SGHTA and CDR2 FQGNSA. For the CDR3, the DNA is TGTGCCAGCAGCGTGGGGACTAGCGGGAGCGTGGTGTATTTT. It specifies CASSVGTSGSVVYF. Filled out from reference TRBV7-2 and TRBJ2-3, the complete variable domain reads GAGVSQSPSNKVTEKGKDVELRCDPISGHTALYWYRQSLGQGLEFLIYFQGNSAPDKSGLPSDRFSAERTGGSVSTLTIQRTQQEDSAVYLCASSVGTSGSVVYFGPGTRLTVL.

The chain employs TRBV25-1 and TRBJ2-7; no clear D. V lost 2 bases to trimming and J lost 5 bases, with 16 bases between them. The CDR3 consists of 15 residues. The V gene's germline CDR1 is MGHDK and CDR2 SYGVNS. The CDR3 here is CASSEPGRLVHEQYF. The CDR3 DNA follows: TGTGCCAGCAGTGAACCAGGACGGCTCGTCCACGAGCAGTACTTC.

V gene TRBV29-1 combines with J gene TRBJ2-3; 8 bases align to TRBD2. Trimming took 5 bases from V and 2 from J; bases not matched to a gene: 6. The germline V gene encodes CDR1 SQVTM and CDR2 ANQGSEA. The CDR3 totals 14 residues. This CDR3 reads CSVRVAGHTDTQYF. As DNA, the CDR3 is TGCAGCGTTCGAGTAGCGGGGCACACAGATACGCAGTATTTT.

About this clonotype: Likely a read error: the CDR3 ends without its conserved phenylalanine or tryptophan. The chain has TRBV20-1 and TRBJ2-7; 10 bases fit TRBD2. The CDR3 extends over 11 amino acids. Per germline, CDR1 DFQATT and CDR2 SNEGSKA (reference sequence). The CDR3 region is CSGAGGNEQYL. The CDR3 bases are TGCAGCGGAGCGGGAGGGAACGAGCAGTACTTG.

About this clonotype: A much more abundant neighbour one base away suggests this may be a read error. The chain is built from TRBV24-1 and TRBJ2-5; perhaps D is TRBD1 or TRBD2 (5 bases each). The V end was cut by 7 bases, the J end by 5 bases, with 10 bases between. The CDR3 runs to 12 residues. Germline V gene lookup returns CDR1 KGHDR and CDR2 SFDVKD. The CDR3 loop reads CATREWGETQYF. CDR3 nucleotides: TGTGCCACCAGGGAATGGGGGGAGACCCAGTACTTC.

The chain couples TRBV6-1 to TRBJ2-3; D unresolved. V was cut by 9 bases and J by 2 bases, with 9 bases left in between. The germline CDR1 and CDR2 sequences are MNHNS and SASEGT. This CDR3 contains 12 residues. CDR3 residues: CASTLYTDTQYF. The CDR3 nucleotides read TGTGCCAGTACCCTTTACACAGATACGCAGTATTTT.

The rearrangement joins TRBV6-1 to TRBJ2-4, with TRBD1 matching over 7 bases. The tail of the sequence fits TRBJ2-7 better, so the J call may be wrong. The germline gives CDR1 MNHNS, CDR2 SASEGT. The CDR3 sequence is 12 residues long. CDR3 in DNA: TGTGCCACCTACCACAGGGGTTACGAGCAGTACTTC. Protein product: CATYHRGYEQYF.

The J gene is TRBJ2-4, the V gene TRBV30; maybe TRBD2 (5 bases). The J call is doubtful: the DNA matches TRBJ2-7 better. Germline CDR1 and CDR2: GTSNPN and SVGIG (reference sequence). The CDR3 totals 12 residues. The CDR3 spells CAWMRDSYEQYF. CDR3 sequence (DNA): TGTGCCTGGATGAGGGACTCCTACGAGCAGTACTTC.

This clonotype has just a few counts. The chain employs TRBV6-2 or TRBV6-3 and TRBJ2-1; a weak D match, TRBD1 (5 bases). The CDR3 runs to 14 residues. Trimming removed 5 bases at V and 4 bases at J, with 12 bases between. Germline CDR1 and CDR2: MNHEY and SVGEGT. The CDR3 loop is CASSRGMQYNEQFF. Written as DNA, the CDR3 is TGTGCCAGCAGTAGGGGAATGCAGTACAATGAGCAGTTCTTC.

A single count supports this clonotype. The chain uses TRBV4-3 and TRBJ1-5, with TRBD1 identical over 10 bases. With 0 bases clipped from V and 4 bases from J, the junction kept 6 bases outside the gene matches. The CDR3 has 17 residues. Germline V gene sequence: CDR1 LGHNA, CDR2 YSLEER. The CDR3 nucleotides read TGCGCCAGCAGCCAAGATCGGACAGGGGGTTGGAATCAGCCCCAGCATTTT. Translation gives CASSQDRTGGWNQPQHF.

This clonotype was counted only a few times. CDR3 coding DNA: TGTGCCAGCAGCGACGACAGGGGTTTTTATAATTCACCCCTCCACTTT. It specifies CASSDDRGFYNSPLHF. The chain joins TRBV11-1 to TRBJ1-6; 8 bases match TRBD1. Trimming cost V 5 bases and J 4 bases; bases outside gene matches: 7. Germline lookup yields CDR1 SGHAT and CDR2 FQDESV (reference sequence). The length of the CDR3 is 16 residues. The variable domain in full, completed from reference TRBV11-1 and TRBJ1-6, reads EAEVAQSPRYKITEKSQAVAFWCDPISGHATLYWYRQILGQGPELLVQFQDESVVDDSQLPKDRFSAERLKGVDSTLKIQPAELGDSAMYLCASSDDRGFYNSPLHFGNGTRLTVT.

This chain uses TRBV28 with TRBJ2-3, with D possibly matching TRBD2 (6 bases). V was pared by 1 base and J by 0 bases, with 11 bases between. The CDR3 covers 16 residues. Germline-derived CDR1 and CDR2 are MDHEN and SYDVKM. The CDR3 DNA reads as TGTGCCAGCAGTTTATTGGCTAGCGAAAGCACAGATACGCAGTATTTT. Its protein is CASSLLASESTDTQYF.

This clonotype turned up a few times. The chain is built from TRBV18 and TRBJ1-1; 8 nucleotides agree with TRBD1. The CDR3 has 19 amino acids. Germline assignment: CDR1 KGHSH and CDR2 LQKENI. Germline trimming cut 2 bases from V and 4 bases from J; bases unmatched to any gene: 18. This CDR3 reads CASSPGFRGQGWGSTEAFF. CDR3 nucleotide sequence: TGTGCCAGCTCACCAGGATTCAGAGGACAGGGATGGGGGAGCACTGAAGCTTTCTTT. Together with reference TRBV18 and TRBJ1-1, the CDR3 gives the full variable domain: NAGVMQNPRHLVRRRGQEARLRCSPMKGHSHVYWYRQLPEEGLKFMVYLQKENIIDESGMPKERFSAEFPKEGPSILRIQQVVRGDSAAYFCASSPGFRGQGWGSTEAFFGQGTRLTVV.

For this clonotype: A much larger clone differs by one base, so this may be a read error. The genes are TRBV7-2 and TRBJ1-2; tentatively, D is TRBD1 (6 bases). From germline, CDR1 is SGHTA and CDR2 FQGNSA. This CDR3 is 13 amino acids long. V was clipped by 1 base and J by 8 bases, with 11 bases between them. CDR3 region: CASSLDRVQGYTF. The CDR3 DNA is TGTGCCAGCAGCTTAGACAGGGTACAGGGCTACACCTTC.

This clonotype was counted between two and nine times. The V and J genes are TRBV5-6 and TRBJ1-1; perhaps TRBD1 as D (5 bases). The CDR3 runs to 12 residues. Germline V gene lookup returns CDR1 SGHDT and CDR2 YYEEEE. Trimming took off 0 bases at V and 11 bases at J, with 11 bases between the two ends. The CDR3, as DNA: TGTGCCAGCAGCTTGGAAGGGGTTAAGGCTTTCTTT. Residues: CASSLEGVKAFF.